This T cell receptor beta chain stems from a study of cytomegalovirus exposure and HLA in healthy donors. It was with 60 Vbeta and 13 Jbeta primers that the PCR ran. Clones were read by immunoSEQ multiplex PCR, and TCRdb kept only the in-frame ones, dropping some. The table lists more than 95,000 clones, with around 2.9% in the top ten. As for this clone: Its antigen remains unknown.

Germline CDR1 and CDR2: SNHLY and FYNNEI. The CDR3 is 15 amino acids. The trim removed 6 bases at V and 0 bases at J, leaving 4 bases unmatched. Findings of the study overall: In a later analysis, at a false discovery rate of 0.05, under 20,000 TCR beta sequences matched HLA alleles. Productive rates of about 87% or about 30% were seen for most TCR beta V segments in an earlier analysis. Specific recognition of CMV antigens was confirmed in vitro for three chains (all CMV-associated).

What was sequenced was PBMCs. This TCR derives from a man aged 30 to 45 in good health and CMV-seronegative. The J gene is TRBJ1-4, the V gene TRBV2, with 7 bases that match TRBD1. CDR3 region: CASRAGQTTNEKLFF. The CDR3 bases are TGTGCCAGCAGGGCGGGACAGACAACTAATGAAAAACTGTTTTTT.